Listed below are T cell receptor beta chains from one sample, sequenced in a study of response to subunit inactivated influenza vaccine. TCRdb reprocessed the RT-PCR reads with MiXCR, giving one entry per CDR3 protein. The sample holds under 550,000 distinct CDR3 sequences, 6% to 9% seen once. The sample here was PBMCs from blood, taken about 24 months after vaccination. The receptors stem from a man aged 50-75 years who received an inactivated influenza vaccine. Each CDR3 is given with its conserved first and last residue. The order of the fields is J gene, clone size, CDR3 length, V gene, D gene, CDR3 DNA, CDR3 protein. The D gene is left open where the match is weak. Clone size is given for some rows only: seen once, a few or many times, or a class if the clone is expanded.

J gene: TRBJ2-2
clone size: few
CDR3 length: 14
V gene: TRBV5-1
D gene: -
CDR3 DNA: TGCGCCAGCAGCTTGGAGGTGCTTCGCGGGGAGCTGTTTTTT
CDR3 protein: CASSLEVLRGELFF

J gene: TRBJ2-1
clone size: -
CDR3 length: 16
V gene: TRBV6-2/TRBV6-3
D gene: TRBD2
CDR3 DNA: TGTGCCAGCAGTTACGCCACTAGCGGGAGTGGCAATGAGCAGTTCTTC
CDR3 protein: CASSYATSGSGNEQFF

J gene: TRBJ2-7
clone size: many
CDR3 length: 13
V gene: TRBV7-2
D gene: -
CDR3 DNA: TGTGCCAGCAGTTACAGGGCCGGGGACCAGCAGTACTTC
CDR3 protein: CASSYRAGDQQYF

J gene: TRBJ2-7
clone size: many
CDR3 length: 14
V gene: TRBV9
D gene: TRBD2
CDR3 DNA: TGTGCCAGCAGCGTAGGCGGGAGTTTGTACGAGCAGTACTTC
CDR3 protein: CASSVGGSLYEQYF

J gene: TRBJ2-7
clone size: -
CDR3 length: 14
V gene: TRBV6-2/TRBV6-3
D gene: TRBD1
CDR3 DNA: TGTGCCAGCAGTTACGGGACAGGCCTCTACGAGCAGTACTTC
CDR3 protein: CASSYGTGLYEQYF

J gene: TRBJ1-5
clone size: many
CDR3 length: 14
V gene: TRBV3-1
D gene: -
CDR3 DNA: TGTGCCAGCAGCCAGTGGGGAACCAATCAGCCCCAGCATTTT
CDR3 protein: CASSQWGTNQPQHF

J gene: TRBJ2-7
clone size: few
CDR3 length: 14
V gene: TRBV20-1
D gene: TRBD2
CDR3 DNA: TGCAGTGCCCTGAGCGGGAGGCCGTCCTACGAGCAGTACTTC
CDR3 protein: CSALSGRPSYEQYF

J gene: TRBJ1-4
clone size: -
CDR3 length: 16
V gene: TRBV11-1
D gene: -
CDR3 DNA: TGTGCCAGCAGCTTGTATCCTGTAACAACTAATGAAAAACTGTTTTTT
CDR3 protein: CASSLYPVTTNEKLFF

J gene: TRBJ2-5
clone size: -
CDR3 length: 14
V gene: TRBV7-7
D gene: -
CDR3 DNA: TGTGCCAGCAGCTTAGCTTTTCACCAAGAGACCCAGTACTTC
CDR3 protein: CASSLAFHQETQYF

J gene: TRBJ2-5
clone size: -
CDR3 length: 13
V gene: TRBV27
D gene: -
CDR3 DNA: TGTGCCAGCAGTTTCAATAGAAGAGAGACCCAGTACTTC
CDR3 protein: CASSFNRRETQYF

J gene: TRBJ2-5
clone size: few
CDR3 length: 13
V gene: TRBV5-1
D gene: -
CDR3 DNA: TGCGCCAGCAGCTTGCAGGCAGGAGAGACCCAGTACTTC
CDR3 protein: CASSLQAGETQYF

J gene: TRBJ2-7
clone size: many
CDR3 length: 12
V gene: TRBV7-2
D gene: -
CDR3 DNA: TGTGCCAGCAGCCCCCAACCGGGGAAGGAGTACTTC
CDR3 protein: CASSPQPGKEYF

J gene: TRBJ2-1
clone size: -
CDR3 length: 15
V gene: TRBV7-2
D gene: TRBD2
CDR3 DNA: TGTGCCAGCAGCATCCGGGGGGGAATCTACAATGAGCAGTTCTTC
CDR3 protein: CASSIRGGIYNEQFF

J gene: TRBJ1-6
clone size: many
CDR3 length: 15
V gene: TRBV7-2
D gene: -
CDR3 DNA: TGTGCCAGCAGCTTAGATCGACAGCTTAATTCACCCCTCCACTTT
CDR3 protein: CASSLDRQLNSPLHF

J gene: TRBJ2-2
clone size: -
CDR3 length: 16
V gene: TRBV28
D gene: TRBD1
CDR3 DNA: TGTGCCAGCAGTAAAGGGACAGGGGGGTTCACCGGGGAGCTGTTTTTT
CDR3 protein: CASSKGTGGFTGELFF

J gene: TRBJ2-7
clone size: -
CDR3 length: 19
V gene: TRBV7-2
D gene: TRBD2
CDR3 DNA: TGTGCCAGCAGCATAGCTGGACTAGCGGGACCCACGACCTACTACGAGCAGTACTTC
CDR3 protein: CASSIAGLAGPTTYYEQYF

J gene: TRBJ2-7
clone size: many
CDR3 length: 14
V gene: TRBV2
D gene: -
CDR3 DNA: TGTGCCAGCAGTTCCCATGGGGGTTTCTACGAGCAGTACTTC
CDR3 protein: CASSSHGGFYEQYF

J gene: TRBJ2-7
clone size: many
CDR3 length: 13
V gene: TRBV7-2
D gene: TRBD2
CDR3 DNA: TGTGCCAGCAGCTTAAGACTAGCTCGTGAGCAGTACTTC
CDR3 protein: CASSLRLAREQYF

J gene: TRBJ1-1
clone size: few
CDR3 length: 14
V gene: TRBV20-1
D gene: -
CDR3 DNA: TGCAGTGCCCCCGGACAGCGCGGGAGGACTGAAGCTTTCTTT
CDR3 protein: CSAPGQRGRTEAFF

J gene: TRBJ1-1
clone size: -
CDR3 length: 15
V gene: TRBV7-8
D gene: TRBD1
CDR3 DNA: TGTGCCAGCAGCCTCCGGACAGGGTTGAACACTGAAGCTTTCTTT
CDR3 protein: CASSLRTGLNTEAFF

J gene: TRBJ2-5
clone size: -
CDR3 length: 12
V gene: TRBV25-1
D gene: -
CDR3 DNA: TGTGCCAGCAGTTTACAGGGAGGACCGGAGTACTTC
CDR3 protein: CASSLQGGPEYF

J gene: TRBJ2-6
clone size: many
CDR3 length: 17
V gene: TRBV3-1
D gene: -
CDR3 DNA: TGTGCCAGCAGCGCCAGGGCCTACTCCTCTGGGGCCAACGTCCTGACTTTC
CDR3 protein: CASSARAYSSGANVLTF

J gene: TRBJ2-7
clone size: few
CDR3 length: 13
V gene: TRBV7-9
D gene: -
CDR3 DNA: TGTGCCAGCAGCTTAGGCAGCCATGGGGAGCAGTACTTC
CDR3 protein: CASSLGSHGEQYF

J gene: TRBJ2-3
clone size: few
CDR3 length: 16
V gene: TRBV7-2
D gene: TRBD2
CDR3 DNA: TGTGCCAGCAGCTTAAGCGGGACCCTAGCGGGAGATACGCAGTATTTT
CDR3 protein: CASSLSGTLAGDTQYF

J gene: TRBJ2-3
clone size: -
CDR3 length: 14
V gene: TRBV10-2
D gene: -
CDR3 DNA: TGCGCCAGCAGTGTTGGGCGGGGACCGTCTACGCAGTATTTT
CDR3 protein: CASSVGRGPSTQYF

J gene: TRBJ1-1
clone size: few
CDR3 length: 16
V gene: TRBV30
D gene: TRBD1
CDR3 DNA: TGTGCCTGGATGGAAAGGGGGCATTTTTTCGGGACTGAAGCTTTCTTT
CDR3 protein: CAWMERGHFFGTEAFF

J gene: TRBJ2-3
clone size: -
CDR3 length: 21
V gene: TRBV20-1
D gene: TRBD2
CDR3 DNA: TGCAGTGCTAGAGTGGTCCCGAGGAGGGCGGGAGGGGCGTTGAACACAGATACGCAGTATTTT
CDR3 protein: CSARVVPRRAGGALNTDTQYF

J gene: TRBJ2-7
clone size: few
CDR3 length: 15
V gene: TRBV9
D gene: -
CDR3 DNA: TGTGCCAGCAGCGTCTCGACAGAGAGCTCCTACGAGCAGTACTTC
CDR3 protein: CASSVSTESSYEQYF

J gene: TRBJ1-2
clone size: -
CDR3 length: 15
V gene: TRBV27
D gene: TRBD1
CDR3 DNA: TGTGCCAGCAGTCGTGGGACAGTAGCTAACTATGGCTACACCTTC
CDR3 protein: CASSRGTVANYGYTF

J gene: TRBJ2-3
clone size: -
CDR3 length: 15
V gene: TRBV4-2
D gene: -
CDR3 DNA: TGTGCCAGCAGCCATAACACAGGGTACTCAGATACGCAGTATTTT
CDR3 protein: CASSHNTGYSDTQYF

J gene: TRBJ1-2
clone size: many
CDR3 length: 15
V gene: TRBV20-1
D gene: -
CDR3 DNA: TGCAGTGCTAGCTTTCGCGGGATCCAAAACTCTGGCTACACCTTC
CDR3 protein: CSASFRGIQNSGYTF

J gene: TRBJ2-5
clone size: many
CDR3 length: 12
V gene: TRBV6-5
D gene: -
CDR3 DNA: TGTGCCAGCAGTTATCAGGGGGAGACCCAGTACTTC
CDR3 protein: CASSYQGETQYF

J gene: TRBJ2-3
clone size: -
CDR3 length: 17
V gene: TRBV7-9
D gene: TRBD1
CDR3 DNA: TGTGCCAGCAGGAAATCCGGGACAGGGGGCTTCACAGATACGCAGTATTTT
CDR3 protein: CASRKSGTGGFTDTQYF

J gene: TRBJ2-1
clone size: -
CDR3 length: 14
V gene: TRBV29-1
D gene: TRBD1
CDR3 DNA: TGCAGCGGCCAAAGGACAGGCTCCTACAATGAGCAGTTCTTC
CDR3 protein: CSGQRTGSYNEQFF

J gene: TRBJ2-7
clone size: -
CDR3 length: 12
V gene: TRBV30
D gene: -
CDR3 DNA: TGTGCCTGGAGTGTATCTTCCTACGAGCAGTACTTC
CDR3 protein: CAWSVSSYEQYF

J gene: TRBJ2-1
clone size: -
CDR3 length: 17
V gene: TRBV7-2
D gene: TRBD2
CDR3 DNA: TGTGCCAGCAGCCGACGGACTAGCGGGATGGGGGGTCATGAGCAGTTCTTC
CDR3 protein: CASSRRTSGMGGHEQFF

J gene: TRBJ1-4
clone size: -
CDR3 length: 13
V gene: TRBV20-1
D gene: -
CDR3 DNA: TGCAGTGCTAACTTGGGGGCTAATGAAAAACTGTTTTTT
CDR3 protein: CSANLGANEKLFF

J gene: TRBJ2-5
clone size: many
CDR3 length: 18
V gene: TRBV11-2
D gene: -
CDR3 DNA: TGTGCCAGCAGCTACCGGGCGAGGGGGATCCCGTACCAAGAGACCCAGTACTTC
CDR3 protein: CASSYRARGIPYQETQYF

J gene: TRBJ2-3
clone size: many
CDR3 length: 15
V gene: TRBV12-3/TRBV12-4
D gene: -
CDR3 DNA: TGTGCCAGCAGAGATACAGGGAGAAGCACAGATACGCAGTATTTT
CDR3 protein: CASRDTGRSTDTQYF

J gene: TRBJ2-3
clone size: few
CDR3 length: 16
V gene: TRBV6-2/TRBV6-3
D gene: -
CDR3 DNA: TGTGCCAGCAGTTCGGTCAGTATCATTAGCACAGATACGCAGTATTTT
CDR3 protein: CASSSVSIISTDTQYF

J gene: TRBJ2-1
clone size: many
CDR3 length: 14
V gene: TRBV12-3/TRBV12-4
D gene: TRBD2
CDR3 DNA: TGTGCCAGCAACCTAGCGGGGGGTACGAATGAGCAGTTCTTC
CDR3 protein: CASNLAGGTNEQFF

J gene: TRBJ1-1
clone size: few
CDR3 length: 15
V gene: TRBV9
D gene: TRBD1
CDR3 DNA: TGTGCCAGCACTCCCATGGGACAGTCGGGCACTGAAGCTTTCTTT
CDR3 protein: CASTPMGQSGTEAFF

J gene: TRBJ2-7
clone size: -
CDR3 length: 15
V gene: TRBV4-2
D gene: TRBD1
CDR3 DNA: TGTGCCAGCAGCGATCCCGGGACAGCGACCTACGAGCAGTACTTC
CDR3 protein: CASSDPGTATYEQYF

J gene: TRBJ2-7
clone size: many
CDR3 length: 13
V gene: TRBV6-6
D gene: -
CDR3 DNA: TGTGCCAGCAGTATGGGCACCTCCTACGAGCAGTACTTC
CDR3 protein: CASSMGTSYEQYF

J gene: TRBJ1-6
clone size: -
CDR3 length: 11
V gene: TRBV20-1
D gene: -
CDR3 DNA: TGCAGTGCTAGGGAACATTCACCCCTCCACTTT
CDR3 protein: CSAREHSPLHF

J gene: TRBJ1-2
clone size: many
CDR3 length: 13
V gene: TRBV29-1
D gene: -
CDR3 DNA: TGCAGCGTTTCCGGGGATAGGGCCTATGGCTACACCTTC
CDR3 protein: CSVSGDRAYGYTF

J gene: TRBJ2-1
clone size: few
CDR3 length: 21
V gene: TRBV28
D gene: TRBD1
CDR3 DNA: TGTGCCAGCAGTTACCCTCCGGGACAGGGGGCTCGAGCGGCAGCCTACAATGAGCAGTTCTTC
CDR3 protein: CASSYPPGQGARAAAYNEQFF

J gene: TRBJ2-7
clone size: -
CDR3 length: 11
V gene: TRBV7-9
D gene: -
CDR3 DNA: TGTGCCAGCAGCTCAACTAGTGAGCAGTACTTC
CDR3 protein: CASSSTSEQYF

J gene: TRBJ2-7
clone size: many
CDR3 length: 15
V gene: TRBV5-1
D gene: -
CDR3 DNA: TGCGCCAGCAGCTTCTCTCAGACACGGATGGACGAGCAGTACTTC
CDR3 protein: CASSFSQTRMDEQYF

J gene: TRBJ2-1
clone size: few
CDR3 length: 16
V gene: TRBV9
D gene: TRBD2
CDR3 DNA: TGTGCCAGCAGCGTAGGGGCGGGAGCGGCCTACAATGAGCAGTTCTTC
CDR3 protein: CASSVGAGAAYNEQFF

J gene: TRBJ2-1
clone size: -
CDR3 length: 18
V gene: TRBV11-2
D gene: TRBD2
CDR3 DNA: TGTGCCAGCAGCTCAGGACTAGCGGGGATTAGCTCCTACAATGAGCAGTTCTTC
CDR3 protein: CASSSGLAGISSYNEQFF

J gene: TRBJ2-3
clone size: few
CDR3 length: 15
V gene: TRBV2
D gene: -
CDR3 DNA: TGTGCCAGCAGCCGGGACACAATCGGCACAGATACGCAGTATTTT
CDR3 protein: CASSRDTIGTDTQYF

J gene: TRBJ1-1
clone size: few
CDR3 length: 16
V gene: TRBV7-8
D gene: TRBD1
CDR3 DNA: TGTGCCAGCAGCTTAGGCCGACAGGGTGGGAACACTGAAGCTTTCTTT
CDR3 protein: CASSLGRQGGNTEAFF

J gene: TRBJ2-5
clone size: -
CDR3 length: 12
V gene: TRBV7-2
D gene: -
CDR3 DNA: TGTGCCAGCGCAACACAGGGAGAGACCCAGTACTTC
CDR3 protein: CASATQGETQYF